Detailed here is one TCR beta chain. Profiled with immunoSEQ multiplex PCR; TCRdb holds only in-frame clones, not every one. The data show 300,000 to 400,000 clones, over 75% seen once. This specimen comes from a study of blood T cell repertoires in COVID-19. The CDR3 is 14 amino acids. Germline CDR1 MGHRA, CDR2 YSYEKL. The V segment lost 1 base and the J segment 6 bases; nucleotides outside the gene matches: 4. Source material: PBMCs or T cells enriched from blood (not recorded which). The receptor's source is a woman aged 30 to 39 with acute COVID-19. This chain joins TRBV4-1 and TRBJ2-3; TRBD1 matches 7 bases. The CDR3 nucleotides read TGCGCCAGCAGCCAAGTGACAGGGCCGGATACGCAGTATTTT. It encodes CASSQVTGPDTQYF.